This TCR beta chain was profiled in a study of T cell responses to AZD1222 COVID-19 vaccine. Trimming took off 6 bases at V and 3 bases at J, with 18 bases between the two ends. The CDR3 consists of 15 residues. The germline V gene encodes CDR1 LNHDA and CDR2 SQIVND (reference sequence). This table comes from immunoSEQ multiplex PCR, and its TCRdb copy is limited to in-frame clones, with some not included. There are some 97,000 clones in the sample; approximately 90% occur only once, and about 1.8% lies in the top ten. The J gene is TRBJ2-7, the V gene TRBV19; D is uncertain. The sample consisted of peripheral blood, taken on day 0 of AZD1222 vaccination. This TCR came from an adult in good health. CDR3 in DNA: TGTGCCAGTAGCGTTGAGGACGGCTTACTCTACGAGCAGTACTTC. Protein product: CASSVEDGLLYEQYF.